These 14 T cell receptor beta chains originate from one sample sequenced in a study of graft-versus-host responses after intestinal transplantation. No antigen has been identified for these receptors. Only in-frame clones appear in the TCRdb table, and some are missing; sequencing was by immunoSEQ multiplex PCR. The repertoire consists of 90,000 to 150,000 clones, with approximately 95% occurring once and the leading ten covering 3% to 4%. The input for sequencing was unstimulated CD8+ T cells sorted from spleen or lymph node cells, taken before intestinal transplant. The receptor source for this set is a human donor who received an intestinal transplant.

The V and J genes are TRBV5-5 and TRBJ2-1, with D possibly TRBD2 on 7 matching bases. Trimming removed 9 bases at V and 6 bases at J, with 16 bases between. Germline assignment: CDR1 SGHKS and CDR2 YYEKEE (reference sequence). This CDR3 contains 13 residues. CDR3 sequence reads: CATRGASSNEQFF. CDR3 nucleotide sequence: TGTGCCACCCGGGGGGCATCGAGCAATGAGCAGTTCTTC.

The rearrangement uses TRBV27 and TRBJ2-1; D tentatively reads TRBD1 or TRBD2 (5 bases each). The CDR3 runs 16 residues. Germline V gene data show CDR1 as MNHEY and CDR2 as SMNVEV (reference sequence). Trimming took off 5 bases at V and 5 bases at J, with 19 bases between the two ends. Written as DNA, the CDR3 is TGTGCCAGCAGTACCTACCGGGACCTCGCAGACAATGAGCAGTTCTTC. Its protein is CASSTYRDLADNEQFF.

J is TRBJ1-5 and V is TRBV7-8; D is ambiguous. Germline CDR1 is SGHVS and CDR2 is FQNEAQ. This CDR3 contains 15 residues. V was cut by 0 bases and J by 5 bases, with 11 bases left in between. The CDR3 reads CASSLAGYEDQPQHF. In nucleotides, the CDR3 is TGTGCCAGCAGCTTAGCAGGGTACGAGGATCAGCCCCAGCATTTT.

The genes are TRBV27 and TRBJ1-2; the D gene is possibly TRBD1 (6 bases). Germline CDR1 is MNHEY and CDR2 is SMNVEV (reference sequence). This CDR3 contains 19 residues. Trimming took off 4 bases at V and 4 bases at J, with 28 bases between the two ends. The CDR3, as DNA: TGTGCCAGCAGTTCAAGACAGGTCCCTCCCCAGAACAGCCTCTATGGCTACACCTTC. This sequence encodes CASSSRQVPPQNSLYGYTF.

This chain connects TRBV5-6 to TRBJ2-1, with 10 bases aligning to TRBD2. The germline V gene encodes CDR1 SGHDT and CDR2 YYEEEE. The CDR3 totals 15 residues. Trimming removed 0 bases from V and 6 bases from J; junction bases left unmatched: 3. The CDR3: CASSLALAGLNEQFF. The CDR3 DNA reads as TGTGCCAGCAGCTTGGCACTAGCGGGACTCAATGAGCAGTTCTTC.

The chain uses TRBV4-1 and TRBJ2-2; a possible D gene is TRBD2 (6 bases). The CDR3 is 19 residues long. Trimming removed 3 bases from V and 0 bases from J, with 20 bases in between. The germline gives CDR1 MGHRA, CDR2 YSYEKL. CDR3 amino acids: CASSHPKDPGETNTGELFF. The CDR3 DNA follows: TGCGCCAGCAGCCATCCCAAGGACCCGGGGGAAACGAACACCGGGGAGCTGTTTTTT.

This sequence joins TRBV4-2 and TRBJ2-5, with TRBD2 identical over 7 bases. Germline loops: CDR1 LGHNA, CDR2 YNFKEQ. The CDR3 loop spans 16 amino acids. Germline trimming cut 1 base from V and 2 bases from J; bases unmatched to any gene: 7. The CDR3 DNA follows: TGTGCCAGCAGCCAAGTCTCCCAGCGGGGTCAAGAGACCCAGTACTTC. As protein: CASSQVSQRGQETQYF.

The chain combines TRBV28 with TRBJ2-6; D not certain. The CDR3 has 18 residues. Germline V gene sequence: CDR1 MDHEN, CDR2 SYDVKM. The ends were cut back, 3 bases at V and 0 bases at J, with 15 bases in the middle. The chain's CDR3 is CASSFHLVMTSGANVLTF. DNA for the CDR3: TGTGCCAGCAGTTTCCACCTAGTCATGACCTCTGGGGCCAACGTCCTGACTTTC.

The chain combines TRBV9 with TRBJ2-1; 8 bases agree with TRBD2. This CDR3 has 15 residues. Per germline, CDR1 SGDLS and CDR2 YYNGEE. The trim removed 6 bases at V and 3 bases at J, leaving 8 bases unmatched. The CDR3 loop reads CASNGLAGSYNEQFF. The CDR3, as DNA: TGTGCCAGCAACGGCCTAGCGGGTAGCTACAATGAGCAGTTCTTC.

V gene TRBV6-1 combines with J gene TRBJ2-1; D remains unclear. Per germline, CDR1 MNHNS and CDR2 SASEGT. CDR3 length: 15 amino acids. V lost 4 bases, J lost 6 bases, and 16 bases lay in between. CDR3 bases: TGTGCCAGCAGTGTTACTCTAGGCACCGTCAATGAGCAGTTCTTC. Its translation is CASSVTLGTVNEQFF.

This sequence joins TRBV28 and TRBJ2-7; the match to TRBD2 covers 9 bases. Germline V CDR1 and CDR2: MDHEN, SYDVKM. V gave up 8 bases and J gave up 4 bases; unmatched junction bases: 9. This CDR3 has 14 amino acids. DNA of the CDR3: TGTGCCAGCCTGGGCACTAGCGGGCGATACGAGCAGTACTTC. Protein product: CASLGTSGRYEQYF.

The V gene is TRBV7-3, the J gene TRBJ2-1; 7 bases are a match to TRBD2. V trimming: 1 base; J trimming: 7 bases; junction bases outside the gene matches: 4. The CDR3 spans 14 residues. CDR1 and CDR2 (germline): SGHTA, FQGTGA. CDR3 sequence reads: CASSLSGSRNEQFF. The CDR3 DNA sequence: TGTGCCAGCAGCTTAAGCGGGAGCCGTAATGAGCAGTTCTTC.

V is TRBV10-3 and J is TRBJ1-5, with D unresolved. The V gene lost 0 bases and the J gene lost 5 bases, with 14 bases spanning the gap. Germline assignment: CDR1 ENHRY and CDR2 SYGVKD. This CDR3 has 16 residues. The CDR3 DNA reads TGTGCCATCAGTGAGTCCCGGGGTGGTGGCGATCAGCCCCAGCATTTT. Protein product: CAISESRGGGDQPQHF.

The chain links TRBV5-6 to TRBJ2-7; 7 bases fit TRBD1. Losses at the gene ends were 4 bases for V and 1 base for J; bases not matched to a gene: 2. The germline V gene encodes CDR1 SGHDT and CDR2 YYEEEE. The CDR3 totals 13 residues. The CDR3 reads CASSKGASYEQYF. CDR3 coding DNA: TGTGCCAGCAGCAAGGGGGCTTCCTACGAGCAGTACTTC.